The rows below give T cell receptor beta chains drawn from one sample of a study of response to subunit inactivated influenza vaccine. Using its own MiXCR run on the RT-PCR reads, TCRdb lists one record per CDR3 protein. The sample holds under 750,000 distinct CDR3 sequences, 10% to 15% seen once. The specimen comprised PBMCs from blood, sampled on the day of vaccination. Source of these receptors: a man aged 50 to 59 who received an inactivated influenza vaccine. The CDR3 runs from the conserved cysteine through the conserved F or W. Not all rows give a size; the values are once, few, many and, for expanded clones, a class.

v_gene	abundance	j_gene	CDR3aa
TRBV19	once	TRBJ2-1	CASSIQRGWDEQFF
TRBV20-1	few	TRBJ2-3	CSARVLRRRASTDTQYF
TRBV7-9	few	TRBJ1-6	CASSKDGGGSPLHF
TRBV5-1	many	TRBJ2-7	CASTQGLAGGLGTYEQYF
TRBV20-1	many	TRBJ1-4	CSARDPGRGNEKLFF
TRBV20-1	-	TRBJ2-7	CSATGEEGGDYEQYF
TRBV18	many	TRBJ1-4	CASSPNEQGFTNEKLFF
TRBV6-5	-	TRBJ2-3	CASSYSELPPDTQYF
TRBV5-5	many	TRBJ1-4	CASSFTGGNEKLFF
TRBV5-1	-	TRBJ2-1	CASSPNGGGQFF
TRBV20-1	many	TRBJ2-7	CSARDTRAPSYEQYF
TRBV20-1	-	TRBJ2-1	CSARTTGEGVNEQFF
TRBV14	few	TRBJ2-7	CASTPSSSAYEQYF
TRBV7-2	-	TRBJ2-1	CASSSDSYSYNEQFF
TRBV12-3/TRBV12-4	-	TRBJ2-7	CASSRRSLAGSYEQYF
TRBV19	few	TRBJ2-7	CASSMKGGYEQYF
TRBV7-2	few	TRBJ2-1	CASSTRRLAVNNEQFF
TRBV28	-	TRBJ2-7	CASDGGATYEQYF
TRBV19	few	TRBJ2-2	CASSTLAGGSGELFF
TRBV20-1	-	TRBJ2-3	CSAERSGGGTDTQYF
TRBV20-1	few	TRBJ2-1	CSARGSSASSYNEQFF
TRBV2	few	TRBJ2-1	CASSLTGPQFF
TRBV19	-	TRBJ1-4	CASSGRRANEKLFF
TRBV6-5	-	TRBJ2-2	CASTKGGRELFF
TRBV30	many	TRBJ2-4	CAWSAAKNIQYF
TRBV4-2	few	TRBJ2-5	CASSPPGLVSQYF
TRBV5-1	few	TRBJ1-6	CASRWTDNSPLHF
TRBV7-2	few	TRBJ2-1	CASSSLAGEIYNEQFF
TRBV25-1	-	TRBJ2-4	CASKRTGGKNMQYF
TRBV7-2	-	TRBJ2-7	CASSFISGYEQYF
TRBV4-3	-	TRBJ2-2	CASSQERATGGYTGELFF
TRBV15	-	TRBJ1-5	CATSSRGQGSQPQHF
TRBV29-1	few	TRBJ2-5	CSVEDRGDKGLAGEETQYF
TRBV7-2	-	TRBJ1-1	CATSLAIFEAFF
TRBV5-1	many	TRBJ1-4	CASSLDRSNEKLFF
TRBV5-6	-	TRBJ2-1	CASISNRITSYNEQFF
TRBV6-1	few	TRBJ2-1	CASRGNRVDGEQFF
TRBV18	-	TRBJ2-5	CASSPRASSQETQYF
TRBV10-2	few	TRBJ2-5	CASSESGPGTVYGETQYF
TRBV20-1	-	TRBJ2-1	CSTPFEGVGTLDNEQFF
TRBV27	-	TRBJ1-3	CASRGGFSGNTIYF
TRBV12-3/TRBV12-4	-	TRBJ2-5	CASGWRPKETQYF
TRBV5-6	many	TRBJ2-5	CASSIGMGETQYF
TRBV20-1	few	TRBJ2-5	CSANRAGRDQETQYF
TRBV4-3	-	TRBJ2-1	CASSQDLEVSEQFF
TRBV2	-	TRBJ2-5	CASSGSEETQYF
TRBV12-3/TRBV12-4	few	TRBJ2-1	CASSPTLRSEQFF
TRBV6-2/TRBV6-3	many	TRBJ1-5	CASKPAKIDQPQHF
TRBV28	few	TRBJ2-7	CASSSTGTGTYEQYF
TRBV7-2	-	TRBJ2-5	CASRLLTETQYF
TRBV7-2	few	TRBJ2-2	CASSFTSGTTGELFF
TRBV12-3/TRBV12-4	many	TRBJ2-1	CASSTLAGVPQDEQFF
TRBV6-1	-	TRBJ2-5	CASSIGARRLGTQYF
TRBV4-1	few	TRBJ2-3	CASSHEIGGRETDTQYF
TRBV28	-	TRBJ2-7	CASSQTGLLHTYEQYF